This T cell receptor (beta chain) was observed in a study of T-cell memory formation after mild COVID-19. Study-level points and caveats: Clones contracting day 15 to 85 were balanced CD4/CD8; later expanders leaned CD4+. Most CD4+ clones that shrank were in CM and EM, while CD8+ ones turned up in EMRA. Nothing showed for sure that second-wave clones peaking on day 37 were SARS-CoV-2 specific.

MiXCR, run by TCRdb on the 5' RACE reads, gives a single entry per CDR3 protein. Of some 49,000 distinct CDR3 sequences listed, roughly a quarter are singletons. With respect to this clonotype: Its matching antigen is unknown.

The CDR3 consists of 15 residues. V lost 1 base to trimming and J lost 4 bases, with 13 bases between them. Germline V CDR1 and CDR2: SGHDN, FVKESK. The rearrangement joins TRBV14 to TRBJ2-5, with D unclear. The sample was PBMCs or a T cell subset sorted from them (not recorded which). The receptor's source is a man aged 18 to 29 who had mild COVID-19 (a few samples of this study predate the infection). Cell type and time point are not known. This chain's CDR3 is CASSQVVGVGETQYF. The CDR3 DNA sequence: TGTGCCAGCAGCCAAGTGGTTGGGGTTGGAGAGACCCAGTACTTC.